One and the same sample provided the 22 T cell receptor beta chains below, sequenced in a study of cytomegalovirus exposure and HLA in healthy donors. Primers for the PCR totalled 60 Vbeta and 13 Jbeta. TCRdb's copy holds only in-frame clones and misses some; the assay was immunoSEQ multiplex PCR. The profile shows roughly 110,000 clones, 65% to 85% of them singletons. Source material: PBMCs. The receptor source for this set is a male donor in good health and CMV-seropositive.

In this sample, this clone turned up once. This sequence joins TRBV7-3 and TRBJ2-6, with 7 bases identical to TRBD1. Germline lookup yields CDR1 SGHTA and CDR2 FQGTGA. With 2 bases clipped from V and 0 bases from J, the junction kept 1 base outside the gene matches. The CDR3 has 16 amino acids. The CDR3 DNA follows: TGTGCCAGCAGCTTATCAGGGGGCTCTGGGGCCAACGTCCTGACTTTC. Translated, it gives CASSLSGGSGANVLTF. Complete variable domain (other parts from reference TRBV7-3 and TRBJ2-6): GAGVSQTPSNKVTEKGKYVELRCDPISGHTALYWYRQSLGQGPEFLIYFQGTGAADDSGLPNDRFFAVRPEGSVSTLKIQRTERGDSAVYLCASSLSGGSGANVLTFGAGSRLTVL.

The J gene is TRBJ2-5, the V gene TRBV28; the match to TRBD2 covers 14 bases. The germline V gene encodes CDR1 MDHEN and CDR2 SYDVKM. V trimming: 5 bases; J trimming: 5 bases; junction bases outside the gene matches: 7. The CDR3 has 16 residues. In DNA, the CDR3 is TGTGCCAGCAGTCCTAGACTAGCGGGGGGGCTCGAGACCCAGTACTTC. Its protein is CASSPRLAGGLETQYF.

This chain connects TRBV28 to TRBJ2-6; maybe TRBD2 (5 bases). V gave up 2 bases and J gave up 3 bases, with 8 bases separating them. Germline CDR1 reads MDHEN; CDR2 reads SYDVKM. The CDR3 contains 15 residues. This chain's CDR3 is CASSLAGSGANVLTF. CDR3 in DNA: TGTGCCAGCAGTTTAGCGGGTAGTGGGGCCAACGTCCTGACTTTC.

J is TRBJ2-5 and V is TRBV6-5; TRBD2 aligns across 8 bases. Trimming cost V 4 bases and J 2 bases; bases outside gene matches: 6. The CDR3 is made up of 15 amino acids. CDR1 is MNHEY, CDR2 SVGAGI, per germline. The CDR3, as DNA: TGTGCCAGCAGTTGGAATAGCGGGGAACAAGAGACCCAGTACTTC. It encodes CASSWNSGEQETQYF.

This clone was recorded a few times. Compared with germline, one end of the junction differs, possibly owing to a read error. The chain couples TRBV19 to TRBJ1-2; the D gene is possibly TRBD1 (6 bases). CDR1 LNHDA and CDR2 SQIVND come from the germline V gene (reference sequence). The CDR3 spans 15 residues. The CDR3 nucleotides read TGTGCCAGTATGTTGTCCAGGGGCTCTAATTATGGCTACACCTTC. Amino acid sequence: CASMLSRGSNYGYTF.

This clone was observed a single time. The chain combines TRBV6-6 with TRBJ2-7; 8 nucleotides align to TRBD2. The CDR3 consists of 14 residues. Germline trimming cut 2 bases from V and 5 bases from J; bases unmatched to any gene: 5. Germline V gene sequence: CDR1 MNHNY, CDR2 SVGAGI (reference sequence). Here the CDR3 reads CASSYTGGQDEQYF. In nucleotides, the CDR3 is TGTGCCAGCAGTTACACGGGGGGGCAGGACGAGCAGTACTTC.

The chain joins TRBV6-5 to TRBJ2-1; 9 bases agree with TRBD2. This CDR3 comprises 14 residues. V was clipped by 4 bases and J by 10 bases; unmatched bases: 8. Germline V lookup: CDR1 MNHEY, CDR2 SVGAGI. The CDR3: CASSLAGGHREQFF. The CDR3 DNA reads as TGTGCCAGCAGTTTGGCGGGGGGGCATCGGGAGCAGTTCTTC.

This clone was observed a handful of times. The chain carries TRBV10-2 and TRBJ2-5, with a tentative D call TRBD2 (6 bases). The germline CDR1 and CDR2 sequences are WSHSY and SAAADI. This CDR3 has 13 amino acids. With 8 bases removed from V and 9 bases from J, the gap between germline ends came to 19 bases. The CDR3 sequence: CASERDSFSAQYF. The CDR3, as DNA: TGCGCCAGCGAACGGGACTCCTTTTCGGCCCAGTACTTC.

The genes are TRBV6-1 and TRBJ2-2; TRBD2 matches 8 bases. Germline V gives CDR1 MNHNS, CDR2 SASEGT. V gave up 2 bases and J gave up 4 bases; unmatched junction bases: 3. The CDR3 runs to 15 residues. The CDR3 DNA follows: TGTGCCAGCAGTGAACCCGGGGGGGGCACCGGGGAGCTGTTTTTT. This codes for CASSEPGGGTGELFF.

The V call is TRBV28, the J call TRBJ1-4; D might be TRBD1 (5 bases). CDR3 length equals 13 residues. The germline gives CDR1 MDHEN, CDR2 SYDVKM. The germline V and J ends were trimmed by 6 bases and 8 bases, with 13 bases remaining between them. CDR3 loop: CASRGGGGEKLFF. In nucleotides, the CDR3 is TGTGCCAGCAGAGGCGGGGGAGGGGAAAAACTGTTTTTT.

In its sample, this clone was seen a few times. The chain links TRBV4-2 to TRBJ1-1, with a weak D call TRBD1 (6 bases). The ends were cut back, 3 bases at V and 6 bases at J, with 26 bases in the middle. The germline gives CDR1 LGHNA, CDR2 YNFKEQ. The CDR3 is 18 amino acids. The DNA of the CDR3 is TGTGCCAGCAGCCAGGAACAGGGAATTGGTGGTATCAACGCTGAAGCTTTCTTT. Translated, it gives CASSQEQGIGGINAEAFF.

The chain uses TRBV7-9 and TRBJ1-1, with D possibly matching TRBD1 (5 bases). CDR1 and CDR2 (germline): SEHNR, FQNEAQ (reference sequence). The V gene lost 5 bases and the J gene lost 1 base, with 11 bases spanning the gap. The CDR3 loop spans 14 amino acids. CDR3: CASSPKGKNTEAFF. DNA for the CDR3: TGTGCCAGCAGCCCTAAGGGGAAGAACACTGAAGCTTTCTTT.

In nucleotides, the CDR3 is TGTGCCAGCAGTTCGGAAGGGGGAATTAGCAATCAGCCCCAGCATTTT. Translation: CASSSEGGISNQPQHF. The chain has TRBV6-5 and TRBJ1-5, with a tentative D call TRBD1 (6 bases). From germline, CDR1 is MNHEY and CDR2 SVGAGI. Trimming took 4 bases from V and 0 from J, leaving 13 bases between them. The CDR3 has 16 amino acids.

V gene TRBV5-6 combines with J gene TRBJ1-4, with 7 bases matching TRBD1. CDR1 SGHDT and CDR2 YYEEEE come from the germline V gene. The CDR3 is made up of 14 amino acids. V lost 6 bases and J lost 12; bases outside the gene matches: 14. CDR3 sequence (DNA): TGTGCCAGCACCAGGGACAGAATTAATGAGGAACTGTTTTTT. It codes for CASTRDRINEELFF.

The rearrangement uses TRBV5-5 and TRBJ1-1, with 9 bases that match TRBD1. The length of the CDR3 is 15 residues. Germline lookup yields CDR1 SGHKS and CDR2 YYEKEE (reference sequence). The V gene end was trimmed by 0 bases and the J gene end by 3 bases; junction bases not matched to a gene: 3. The CDR3 reads CASSLEGQGYTEAFF. As DNA, the CDR3 is TGTGCCAGCAGCTTGGAGGGACAGGGATACACTGAAGCTTTCTTT. The full variable domain, in which reference TRBV5-5 and TRBJ1-1 provide the parts outside the CDR3, is DAGVTQSPTHLIKTRGQQVTLRCSPISGHKSVSWYQQVLGQGPQFIFQYYEKEERGRGNFPDRFSARQFPNYSSELNVNALLLGDSALYLCASSLEGQGYTEAFFGQGTRLTVV.

The table lists this clone with a count of one. This rearrangement joins TRBV5-1 to TRBJ2-4, with D maybe TRBD1 (5 bases). Germline V gives CDR1 SGHRS, CDR2 YFSETQ. The CDR3 sequence is 12 residues long. V lost 5 bases, J lost 6 bases, and 9 bases lay in between. This CDR3 reads CASSFQGNIQYF. Here the CDR3 DNA reads TGCGCCAGCAGTTTTCAGGGAAACATTCAGTACTTC.

The chain is built from TRBV27 and TRBJ2-7; 8 bases fit TRBD1. Trimming removed 6 bases from V and 7 bases from J; junction bases left unmatched: 14. The CDR3 covers 15 residues. Germline values: CDR1 MNHEY, CDR2 SMNVEV (reference sequence). The CDR3 DNA reads as TGTGCCAGCAGACCCCGGGACAGGCCTGTCATGGAGCAGTACTTC. Its protein product is CASRPRDRPVMEQYF.

The V and J genes are TRBV28 and TRBJ2-2; 13 nucleotides line up with TRBD2. Germline values: CDR1 MDHEN, CDR2 SYDVKM. This CDR3 contains 16 residues. With 6 bases clipped from V and 7 bases from J, the junction kept 8 bases outside the gene matches. CDR3 in DNA: TGTGCCAGCAGGCCCACTAGCGGGAGGGCCATCGGGGAGCTGTTTTTT. It translates to CASRPTSGRAIGELFF.

This chain joins TRBV10-2 and TRBJ2-2, with 10 positions matching TRBD2. V shed 4 bases and J 6 bases; nucleotides not matched to a gene: 2. CDR1 and CDR2 from the germline V gene are WSHSY and SAAADI. This CDR3 has 14 residues. CDR3 residues: CASSGSGGAGELFF. CDR3 sequence (DNA): TGCGCCAGCAGTGGCAGCGGGGGGGCCGGGGAGCTGTTTTTT.

The CDR3 region is CASSIKRQTQETQYF. Here the CDR3 DNA reads TGTGCCAGCAGCATAAAAAGACAGACGCAAGAGACCCAGTACTTC. V and J are TRBV27 and TRBJ2-5; weak D call: TRBD1 (5 bases). V lost 6 bases and J lost 2, with 16 bases in between. CDR1 is MNHEY and CDR2 is SMNVEV in the germline V gene (reference sequence). The CDR3 sequence is 15 residues long.

This clone was picked up a small number of times. V usage is TRBV5-8 and J usage is TRBJ1-2, with TRBD1 matching 7 bases. CDR1 and CDR2 from the germline V gene are SGHTS and YDEGEE. Trimming removed 4 bases from V and 6 bases from J; junction bases left unmatched: 6. CDR3 length: 13 amino acids. This CDR3 reads CASSRDSWNGYTF. CDR3 nucleotides: TGTGCCAGCAGCCGGGACAGCTGGAATGGCTACACCTTC.

The chain joins TRBV2 to TRBJ1-1; D remains ambiguous. Germline values: CDR1 SNHLY, CDR2 FYNNEI. This CDR3 region has 14 residues. Trimming stripped 6 bases from V and 4 bases from J, with 15 bases between. CDR3 in DNA: TGTGCCAGCAGGGAGAGGTCGGCGGGCACTGAAGCTTTCTTT. Its translation is CASRERSAGTEAFF.